A single T cell receptor beta chain is shown here with its context. Germline V gene lookup returns CDR1 ENHRY and CDR2 SYGVKD. This CDR3 has 15 amino acids. The J segment lost 4 bases and the V segment lost 10 bases, leaving 9 bases of the junction unmatched. PCR primers comprised 60 Vbeta and 13 Jbeta primers. Profiling relied on immunoSEQ multiplex PCR, and the TCRdb table lists in-frame clones only, not all of them. The table lists under 120,000 clones, roughly 69% of them singletons, with 2.6% in the top ten. The data belong to a study of cytomegalovirus exposure and HLA in healthy donors. This rearrangement joins TRBV10-3 to TRBJ2-2, with 10 bases matching TRBD1. Specimen: PBMCs. This clonotype was obtained from a man aged 45-65 years in good health and CMV-seropositive. The CDR3 is CATTSGTGATGELFF. CDR3 coding DNA: TGTGCCACCACGTCCGGGACAGGGGCCACCGGGGAGCTGTTTTTT.